This paragraph reports one TCR beta chain. As yet, its antigen is unknown. Produced via immunoSEQ multiplex PCR; TCRdb's table is partial and in-frame only. Of roughly 120,000 clones in the sample, roughly 88% were seen once. The sample is drawn from a study of T cell responses to AZD1222 COVID-19 vaccine. Study results and caveats: Nearly half of the spike-specific TCRs reportedly recognize variant regions that carry no mutations.

The CDR3 is made up of 14 amino acids. V dropped 1 base and J dropped 8; count of bases not matched to a gene: 4. The germline V gene encodes CDR1 LGHDT and CDR2 YNNKEL (reference sequence). This material consisted of peripheral blood, taken on day 0 of MenACWY control vaccination. The chain links TRBV3-1 (or the pseudogene TRBV3-2) to TRBJ1-3, with TRBD1 identical over 8 bases. This clonotype was obtained from an adult in good health. In DNA form, the CDR3 reads TGTGCCAGCAGCCAAGTTGTGGACAGGGACACCATATATTTT. Amino acid sequence: CASSQVVDRDTIYF.